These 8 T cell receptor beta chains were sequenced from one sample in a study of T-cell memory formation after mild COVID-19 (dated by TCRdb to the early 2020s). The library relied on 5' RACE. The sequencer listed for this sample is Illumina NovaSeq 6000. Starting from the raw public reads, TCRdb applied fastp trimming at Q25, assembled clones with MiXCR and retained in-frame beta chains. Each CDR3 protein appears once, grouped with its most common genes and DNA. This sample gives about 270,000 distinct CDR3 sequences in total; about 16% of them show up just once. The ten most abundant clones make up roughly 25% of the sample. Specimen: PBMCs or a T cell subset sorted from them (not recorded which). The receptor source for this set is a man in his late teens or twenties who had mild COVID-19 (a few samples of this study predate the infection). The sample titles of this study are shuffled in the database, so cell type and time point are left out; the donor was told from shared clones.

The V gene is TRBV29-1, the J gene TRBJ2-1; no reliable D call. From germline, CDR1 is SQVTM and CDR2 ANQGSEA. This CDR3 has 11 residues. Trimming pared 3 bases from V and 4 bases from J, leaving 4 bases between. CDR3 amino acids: CSVELYNEQFF. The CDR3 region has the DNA TGCAGCGTTGAGCTATACAATGAGCAGTTCTTC.

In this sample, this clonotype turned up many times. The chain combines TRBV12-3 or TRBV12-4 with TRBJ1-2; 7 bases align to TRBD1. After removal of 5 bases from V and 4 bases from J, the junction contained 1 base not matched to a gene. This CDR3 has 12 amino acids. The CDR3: CASSNRGYGYTF. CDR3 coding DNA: TGTGCCAGCAGTAACAGGGGCTATGGCTACACCTTC.

The CDR3 sequence: CASSQGPWQPQHF. The CDR3 bases are TGTGCCAGCAGCCAAGGGCCTTGGCAGCCCCAGCATTTT. The chain uses TRBV14 and TRBJ1-5, with D unclear. Germline CDR1 is SGHDN and CDR2 is FVKESK. The CDR3 runs to 13 residues. V lost 1 base and J lost 7, with 8 bases in between.

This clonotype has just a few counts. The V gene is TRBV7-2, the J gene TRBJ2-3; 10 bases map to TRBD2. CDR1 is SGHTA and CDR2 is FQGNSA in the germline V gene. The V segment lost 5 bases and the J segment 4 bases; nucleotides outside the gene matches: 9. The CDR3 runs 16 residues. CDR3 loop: CASSPQRGGSADTQYF. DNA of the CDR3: TGTGCCAGCAGCCCCCAGCGGGGGGGCTCCGCAGATACGCAGTATTTT. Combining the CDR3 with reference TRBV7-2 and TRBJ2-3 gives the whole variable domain GAGVSQSPSNKVTEKGKDVELRCDPISGHTALYWYRQSLGQGLEFLIYFQGNSAPDKSGLPSDRFSAERTGGSVSTLTIQRTQQEDSAVYLCASSPQRGGSADTQYFGPGTRLTVL.

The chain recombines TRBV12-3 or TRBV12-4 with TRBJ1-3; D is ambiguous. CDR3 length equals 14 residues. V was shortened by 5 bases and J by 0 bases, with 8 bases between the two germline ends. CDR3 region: CASSPEGSGNTIYF. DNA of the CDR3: TGTGCCAGCAGTCCGGAGGGCTCTGGAAACACCATATATTTT.

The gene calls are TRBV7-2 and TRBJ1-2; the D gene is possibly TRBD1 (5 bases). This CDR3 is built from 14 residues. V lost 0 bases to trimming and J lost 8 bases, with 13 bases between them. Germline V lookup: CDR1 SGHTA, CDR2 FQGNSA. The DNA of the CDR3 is TGTGCCAGCAGCTTAGCTAGCAGGGAAGAGGGCTACACCTTC. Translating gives CASSLASREEGYTF.

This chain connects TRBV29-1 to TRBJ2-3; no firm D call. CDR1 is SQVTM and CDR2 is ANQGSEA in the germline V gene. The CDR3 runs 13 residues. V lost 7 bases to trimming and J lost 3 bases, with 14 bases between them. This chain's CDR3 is CSGSGFKTDTQYF. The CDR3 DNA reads TGCAGCGGCTCGGGCTTTAAAACAGATACGCAGTATTTT.

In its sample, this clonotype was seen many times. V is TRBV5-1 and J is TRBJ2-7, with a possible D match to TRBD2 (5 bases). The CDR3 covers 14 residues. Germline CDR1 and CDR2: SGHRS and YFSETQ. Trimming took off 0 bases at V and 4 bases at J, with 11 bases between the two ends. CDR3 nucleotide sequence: TGCGCCAGCAGCTTGGCCGGGAATCGATACGAGCAGTACTTC. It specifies CASSLAGNRYEQYF.